Listed below are T cell receptor beta chains from one sample, sequenced in a study of resident and recirculating memory T cells in vitiligo. Profiled with immunoSEQ multiplex PCR; TCRdb holds only in-frame clones, not every one. The sample has tens of thousands of clones; approximately 90% are singletons. Material for sequencing was blood. The receptors were gathered from a male donor with vitiligo. The CDR3 runs from the conserved cysteine through the conserved F or W. A D gene is named only where the DNA matches it firmly. Size is stated for part of the rows, as once, few or many counts, or as a class when the clone is expanded.

d_gene,abundance,v_gene,len,j_gene,CDR3aa,CDR3nt
-,-,TRBV19,14,TRBJ1-2,CASKRGTEGYGYTF,TGTGCCAGTAAAAGGGGAACGGAGGGATATGGCTACACCTTC
TRBD1,-,TRBV18,15,TRBJ1-4,CASSSRQGENEKLFF,TGTGCCAGCTCATCCCGACAGGGGGAGAATGAAAAACTGTTTTTT
TRBD1,-,TRBV15,16,TRBJ2-5,CATSSPTGVVEETQYF,TGTGCCACCAGCAGCCCGACAGGGGTAGTGGAAGAGACCCAGTACTTC
-,-,TRBV6-5,13,TRBJ1-1,CASSYAGGTEAFF,TGTGCCAGCAGTTACGCGGGCGGGACTGAAGCTTTCTTT
-,-,TRBV9,15,TRBJ1-4,CASSVGGHKNEKLFF,TGTGCCAGCAGCGTAGGCGGTCATAAAAATGAAAAACTGTTTTTT
TRBD1,-,TRBV7-6,14,TRBJ2-7,CASSLSRGQDEQYF,TGTGCCAGCAGCTTAAGCAGGGGGCAGGACGAGCAGTACTTC
-,-,TRBV20-1,11,TRBJ2-3,CSASNRDTQYF,TGCAGTGCTAGCAACAGAGATACGCAGTATTTT
-,-,TRBV27,13,TRBJ2-7,CASSFAGPYEQYF,TGTGCCAGCAGTTTTGCAGGCCCCTACGAGCAGTACTTC
-,-,TRBV7-9,15,TRBJ1-1,CASSLAGGADTEAFF,TGTGCCAGCAGCTTAGCTGGTGGGGCGGACACTGAAGCTTTCTTT
TRBD1,-,TRBV4-1,15,TRBJ1-5,CASSLIRTGDQPQHF,TGCGCCAGCAGCCTTATCCGGACAGGGGATCAGCCCCAGCATTTT
TRBD1,-,TRBV6-5,14,TRBJ2-7,CASSGDSVGNEQYF,TGTGCCAGCAGTGGGGACAGTGTGGGGAACGAGCAGTACTTC
-,-,TRBV13,18,TRBJ1-1,CASSLSPGENRLNTEAFF,TGTGCCAGCAGTTTATCTCCGGGGGAGAACCGGTTAAACACTGAAGCTTTCTTT
-,-,TRBV9,15,TRBJ2-3,CASSVARGSTDTQYF,TGTGCCAGCAGCGTAGCAAGGGGGAGCACAGATACGCAGTATTTT
TRBD1,-,TRBV7-2,15,TRBJ2-2,CASSLLQGVTGELFF,TGTGCCAGCAGCTTATTGCAGGGGGTCACCGGGGAGCTGTTTTTT
-,once,TRBV9,14,TRBJ2-5,CASSGRAVGETQYF,TGTGCCAGCAGCGGGAGGGCCGTAGGAGAGACCCAGTACTTC
TRBD2,once,TRBV6-1,15,TRBJ2-2,CASSETSGGTGELFF,TGTGCCAGCAGTGAGACTAGCGGGGGAACCGGGGAGCTGTTTTTT
-,-,TRBV29-1,11,TRBJ1-2,CSVEQAYGYTF,TGCAGCGTTGAGCAGGCCTATGGCTACACCTTC
TRBD2,-,TRBV9,17,TRBJ2-3,CASSSVFGGAGGDTQYF,TGTGCCAGCAGCTCAGTCTTCGGGGGGGCCGGGGGAGATACGCAGTATTTT
-,-,TRBV7-9,14,TRBJ2-4,CASEGQGAKNIQYF,TGTGCCAGCGAAGGGCAGGGGGCCAAAAACATTCAGTACTTC
TRBD1,-,TRBV5-4,14,TRBJ2-7,CASSLWDRANEQYF,TGTGCCAGCAGCTTGTGGGACAGGGCAAACGAGCAGTACTTC
-,-,TRBV6-5,14,TRBJ2-7,CASSPRSGFHEQYF,TGTGCCAGCAGTCCCCGATCGGGGTTCCACGAGCAGTACTTC
TRBD1,-,TRBV6-1,15,TRBJ1-2,CASSRGQQTNYGYTF,TGTGCCAGCAGCCGGGGACAGCAAACTAACTATGGCTACACCTTC
-,-,TRBV5-1,14,TRBJ2-5,CASSLDRAVETQYF,TGCGCCAGCAGCTTGGATCGAGCCGTAGAGACCCAGTACTTC
TRBD2,-,TRBV5-4,14,TRBJ2-5,CASSIPGGRETQYF,TGTGCCAGCAGTATCCCCGGGGGGAGAGAGACCCAGTACTTC
TRBD1,-,TRBV29-1,17,TRBJ1-5,CSVAGTGGEYSNQPQHF,TGCAGCGTCGCCGGGACAGGGGGGGAATATAGCAATCAGCCCCAGCATTTT
-,once,TRBV2,20,TRBJ2-2,CASRWFWSWGGRTNTGELFF,TGTGCCAGCCGGTGGTTCTGGAGTTGGGGGGGGCGGACGAACACCGGGGAGCTGTTTTTT
-,-,TRBV4-3,17,TRBJ1-5,CASSQDLWGEGNQPQHF,TGCGCCAGCAGCCAAGATCTTTGGGGGGAGGGCAATCAGCCCCAGCATTTT
-,-,TRBV7-9,14,TRBJ2-2,CASSLGVGSGELFF,TGTGCCAGCAGCTTAGGTGTGGGCAGCGGGGAGCTGTTTTTT
TRBD1,-,TRBV27,18,TRBJ1-1,CATLPYTPRDRGNTEAFF,TGTGCCACCTTACCCTATACCCCCCGTGACAGGGGGAACACTGAAGCTTTCTTT
TRBD1,once,TRBV6-5,14,TRBJ1-4,CASRLGQLNEKLFF,TGTGCCAGCAGACTGGGACAGCTTAATGAAAAACTGTTTTTT
-,few,TRBV4-2,14,TRBJ1-2,CASRAGQTTNSYTF,TGTGCCAGCAGGGCTGGACAAACCACGAACAGCTACACCTTC
-,-,TRBV7-3,16,TRBJ2-2,CASSLLARENTGELFF,TGTGCCAGCAGCTTATTGGCCAGGGAGAACACCGGGGAGCTGTTTTTT
-,-,TRBV29-1,14,TRBJ2-3,CSVEGAPRTDTQYF,TGCAGCGTTGAAGGCGCCCCGAGGACAGATACGCAGTATTTT
TRBD1,-,TRBV28,18,TRBJ2-7,CASTPRDRGPTRYYEQYF,TGTGCCAGCACCCCCCGGGACAGGGGTCCCACCCGTTACTACGAGCAGTACTTC
-,once,TRBV7-9,14,TRBJ2-3,CASSPTGVIDTQYF,TGTGCCAGCAGCCCTACGGGGGTCATAGATACGCAGTATTTT
-,-,TRBV9,17,TRBJ1-2,CASSEGHGEAGNYGYTF,TGTGCCAGCAGCGAGGGTCACGGGGAGGCTGGGAACTATGGCTACACCTTC
-,-,TRBV15,17,TRBJ2-1,CATSRGAGVGSYNEQFF,TGTGCCACCAGCAGAGGCGCAGGGGTGGGATCCTACAATGAGCAGTTCTTC
TRBD1,-,TRBV28,15,TRBJ1-1,CASSSPGQTNTEAFF,TGTGCCAGCAGTTCCCCGGGACAGACTAACACTGAAGCTTTCTTT
-,-,TRBV29-1,12,TRBJ1-1,CSVAQKNTEAFF,TGCAGCGTTGCACAGAAGAACACTGAAGCTTTCTTT
TRBD1,-,TRBV7-3,16,TRBJ1-2,CASSPSGTGGNYGYTF,TGTGCCAGCAGCCCCTCGGGGACAGGGGGAAACTATGGCTACACCTTC
TRBD2,-,TRBV4-3,17,TRBJ2-3,CASSQGKTSGGTDTQYF,TGCGCCAGCAGCCAAGGGAAGACTAGCGGGGGCACAGATACGCAGTATTTT
-,-,TRBV27,14,TRBJ1-2,CASSLSGVAYGYTF,TGTGCCAGCAGTTTATCGGGAGTGGCCTATGGCTACACCTTC
TRBD1,-,TRBV12-5,15,TRBJ1-2,CASGTGQGSPYGYTF,TGTGCTAGTGGTACTGGACAGGGAAGTCCCTATGGCTACACCTTC
TRBD1,-,TRBV29-1,11,TRBJ2-7,CSSPGGYEQYF,TGCAGCTCCCCAGGGGGATACGAGCAGTACTTC
-,once,TRBV14,15,TRBJ1-3,CASSHSTGIGNTIYF,TGTGCCAGCAGCCACTCTACAGGGATTGGAAACACCATATATTTT
-,-,TRBV6-5,15,TRBJ1-5,CASSPSPYSNQPQHF,TGTGCCAGCAGTCCCAGTCCTTATAGCAATCAGCCCCAGCATTTT
TRBD1,-,TRBV7-2,16,TRBJ2-2,CASSLRGRGLDGELFF,TGTGCCAGCAGCTTACGGGGCAGGGGGCTTGACGGGGAGCTGTTTTTT
-,-,TRBV6-1,14,TRBJ2-1,CASSGTGSWNEQFF,TGTGCCAGCAGTGGAACAGGGTCGTGGAATGAGCAGTTCTTC
-,-,TRBV7-6,15,TRBJ2-7,CASSHKAGIAYEQYF,TGTGCCAGCAGCCACAAGGCGGGGATCGCCTACGAGCAGTACTTC
-,-,TRBV4-3,14,TRBJ2-7,CASSQEPRSYEQYF,TGCGCCAGCAGCCAAGAACCCCGGTCCTACGAGCAGTACTTC
-,once,TRBV6-5,13,TRBJ2-7,CATRRQENAEQYF,TGTGCCACCCGGAGACAGGAAAACGCCGAGCAGTACTTC
-,-,TRBV2,14,TRBJ1-2,CASIGRDIPYGYTF,TGTGCCAGCATCGGCCGGGACATTCCCTATGGCTACACCTTC
-,-,TRBV29-1,13,TRBJ1-3,CSAQGGSGNTIYF,TGCAGCGCCCAAGGGGGCTCTGGAAACACCATATATTTT
TRBD1,-,TRBV5-1,16,TRBJ2-7,CASSLGQGTYSYEQYF,TGCGCCAGCAGCTTAGGACAGGGGACATACTCCTACGAGCAGTACTTC
TRBD1,-,TRBV5-6,16,TRBJ2-2,CASSLAWDRGLRELFF,TGTGCCAGCAGCTTGGCCTGGGACAGGGGGTTGCGGGAGCTGTTTTTT
-,-,TRBV7-2,15,TRBJ1-1,CASRPGRGAGTEAFF,TGTGCCAGCAGGCCAGGGCGGGGGGCTGGCACTGAAGCTTTCTTT
-,-,TRBV4-1,17,TRBJ2-3,CASSQDQPGHSTDTQYF,TGCGCCAGCAGCCAAGACCAACCGGGACATAGCACAGATACGCAGTATTTT
-,-,TRBV4-3,17,TRBJ1-6,CASSQGPGGVENSPLHF,TGCGCCAGCAGCCAAGGCCCGGGGGGGGTAGAGAATTCACCCCTCCACTTT